A single sample gave rise to the 6 T cell receptor beta chains below, sequenced in a study of T cells after yellow fever vaccination (dated 2019 in TCRdb). This specimen's treatment or condition label, interpreted: live attenuated yellow fever vaccine strain. To prepare the library, 5' RACE was applied. Sequencing used an Illumina HiSeq 2500. The public reads were reanalyzed by TCRdb: fastp trimming at Q25, MiXCR alignment, in-frame beta chains only. Each record represents a unique CDR3 protein, reported with the most common genes and DNA among its rows. In all, the sample holds nearly 550,000 distinct CDR3 sequences, and 15% to 20% of those were seen once. Of the sample, roughly an eighth falls within the top ten clones. This sample comprised PBMCs, obtained 15 days after the yellow fever booster vaccination. These receptors all stem from a man aged 25 to 40 who received the YFV17D yellow fever vaccine.

CDR3 amino acids: CASSLGDNPGLNTEAFF. CDR3 coding DNA: TGTGCCAGCAGCTTGGGGGACAACCCAGGGTTGAACACTGAAGCTTTCTTT. V gene TRBV7-9 combines with J gene TRBJ1-1; a possible D gene is TRBD1 (6 bases). The ends were cut back, 3 bases at V and 0 bases at J, with 17 bases in the middle. Germline V gene data show CDR1 as SEHNR and CDR2 as FQNEAQ (reference sequence). The CDR3 runs to 17 residues.

This clonotype was counted between two and nine times. This sequence joins TRBV29-1 and TRBJ2-2; TRBD1 matches at 11 bases. This CDR3 spans 15 amino acids. Looked up from germline, CDR1 is SQVTM and CDR2 is ANQGSEA. Trimming removed 0 bases from V and 9 bases from J; junction bases left unmatched: 6. For the CDR3, the DNA is TGCAGCGTTGAAGATATAGGACAGGGGGCGCGGGAGCTGTTTTTT. It encodes CSVEDIGQGARELFF.

There are a few counts of this clonotype. The genes are TRBV5-1 and TRBJ2-7; 8 nucleotides match TRBD1. The CDR3 length is 15 residues. From germline, CDR1 is SGHRS and CDR2 YFSETQ. V gave up 3 bases and J gave up 5 bases; unmatched junction bases: 10. CDR3 coding DNA: TGCGCCAGCAGCTCCCGGGCAGGGGGCTGGAACGAGCAGTACTTC. This gives the protein CASSSRAGGWNEQYF.

The table lists this clonotype with a few counts. V and J are TRBV4-3 and TRBJ2-5, with no clear D. V dropped 1 base and J dropped 2 bases, with 11 bases sitting between them. Germline V CDR1 and CDR2: LGHNA, YSLEER. The CDR3 has 15 amino acids. CDR3 amino acids: CASSQAVGPQETQYF. The DNA of the CDR3 is TGCGCCAGCAGCCAAGCTGTAGGCCCTCAAGAGACCCAGTACTTC.

This clonotype has only a few counts. The chain recombines TRBV7-2 with TRBJ2-7; no definite D call. The CDR3 is 14 amino acids. Deletions cut 1 base from V and 4 bases from J, with 11 bases between. In germline, CDR1 is SGHTA, CDR2 FQGNSA. For the CDR3, the DNA is TGTGCCAGCAGCTTAGGAGTTGGGGTTTACGAGCAGTACTTC. It translates to CASSLGVGVYEQYF.

The gene calls are TRBV5-6 and TRBJ2-1, with a weak D call TRBD1 (6 bases). CDR1 SGHDT and CDR2 YYEEEE come from the germline V gene. CDR3 length equals 16 residues. V was cut by 4 bases and J by 0 bases, with 14 bases left in between. This CDR3 is CASSIRQVLSYNEQFF. In DNA, the CDR3 is TGTGCCAGCAGCATTAGACAGGTCCTCTCCTACAATGAGCAGTTCTTC.